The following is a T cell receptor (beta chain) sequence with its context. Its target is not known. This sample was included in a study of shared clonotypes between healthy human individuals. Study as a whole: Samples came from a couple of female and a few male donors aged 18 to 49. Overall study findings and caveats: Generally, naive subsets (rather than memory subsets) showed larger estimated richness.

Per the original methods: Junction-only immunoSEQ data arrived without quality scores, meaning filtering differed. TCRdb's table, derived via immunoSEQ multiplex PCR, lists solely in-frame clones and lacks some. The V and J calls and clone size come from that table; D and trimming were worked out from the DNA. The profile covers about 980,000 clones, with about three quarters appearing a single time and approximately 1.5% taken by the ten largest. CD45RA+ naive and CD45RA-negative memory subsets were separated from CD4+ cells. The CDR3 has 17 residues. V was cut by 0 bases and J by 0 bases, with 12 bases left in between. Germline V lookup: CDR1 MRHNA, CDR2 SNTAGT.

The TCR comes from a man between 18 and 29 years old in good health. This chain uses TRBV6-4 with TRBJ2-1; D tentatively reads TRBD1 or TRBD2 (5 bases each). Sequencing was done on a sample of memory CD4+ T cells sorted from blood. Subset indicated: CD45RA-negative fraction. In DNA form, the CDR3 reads TGTGCCAGCAGTGACTCCGGGGCGGCGAGCTCCTACAATGAGCAGTTCTTC. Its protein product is CASSDSGAASSYNEQFF.